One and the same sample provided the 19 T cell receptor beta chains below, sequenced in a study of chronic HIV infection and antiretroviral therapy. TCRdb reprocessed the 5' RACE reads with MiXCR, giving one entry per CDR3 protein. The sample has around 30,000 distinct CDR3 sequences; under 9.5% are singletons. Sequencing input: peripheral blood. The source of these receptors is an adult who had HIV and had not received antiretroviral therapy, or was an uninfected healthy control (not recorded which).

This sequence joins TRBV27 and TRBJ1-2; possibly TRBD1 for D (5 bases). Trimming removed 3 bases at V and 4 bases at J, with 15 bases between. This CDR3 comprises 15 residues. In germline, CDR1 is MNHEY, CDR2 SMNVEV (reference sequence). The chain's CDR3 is CASSFQGPRSYGYTF. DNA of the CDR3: TGTGCCAGCAGTTTCCAGGGTCCCCGATCCTATGGCTACACCTTC.

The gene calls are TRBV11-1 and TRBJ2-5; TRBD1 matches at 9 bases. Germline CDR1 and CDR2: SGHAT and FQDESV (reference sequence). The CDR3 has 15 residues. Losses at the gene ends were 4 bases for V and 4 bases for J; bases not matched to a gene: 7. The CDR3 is CASSWTTGGGETQYF. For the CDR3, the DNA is TGTGCCAGCAGCTGGACGACAGGGGGGGGAGAGACCCAGTACTTC.

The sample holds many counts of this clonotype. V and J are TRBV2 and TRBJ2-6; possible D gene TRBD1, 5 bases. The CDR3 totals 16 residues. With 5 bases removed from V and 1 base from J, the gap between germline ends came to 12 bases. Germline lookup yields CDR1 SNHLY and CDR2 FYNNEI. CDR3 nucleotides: TGTGCCAGCAGTACCCCAGGGATTTCTGGGGCCAACGTCCTGACTTTC. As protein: CASSTPGISGANVLTF.

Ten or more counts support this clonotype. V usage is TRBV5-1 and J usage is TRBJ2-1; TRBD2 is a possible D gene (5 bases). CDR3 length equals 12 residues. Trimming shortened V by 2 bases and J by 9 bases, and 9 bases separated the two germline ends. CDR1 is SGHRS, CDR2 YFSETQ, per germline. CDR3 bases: TGCGCCAGCAGCTTCCGAGGGAGTGAGCAGTTCTTC. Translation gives CASSFRGSEQFF. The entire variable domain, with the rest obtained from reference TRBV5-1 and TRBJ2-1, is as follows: KAGVTQTPRYLIKTRGQQVTLSCSPISGHRSVSWYQQTPGQGLQFLFEYFSETQRNKGNFPGRFSGRQFSNSRSEMNVSTLELGDSALYLCASSFRGSEQFFGPGTRLTVL.

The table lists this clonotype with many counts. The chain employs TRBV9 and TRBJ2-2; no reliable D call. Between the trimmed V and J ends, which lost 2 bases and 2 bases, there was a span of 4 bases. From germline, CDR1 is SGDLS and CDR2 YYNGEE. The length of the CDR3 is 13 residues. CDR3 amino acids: CASSVGNTGELFF. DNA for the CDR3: TGTGCCAGCAGCGTCGGCAACACCGGGGAGCTGTTTTTT. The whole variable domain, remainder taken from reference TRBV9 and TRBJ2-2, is DSGVTQTPKHLITATGQRVTLRCSPRSGDLSVYWYQQSLDQGLQFLIQYYNGEERAKGNILERFSAQQFPDLHSELNLSSLELGDSALYFCASSVGNTGELFFGEGSRLTVL.

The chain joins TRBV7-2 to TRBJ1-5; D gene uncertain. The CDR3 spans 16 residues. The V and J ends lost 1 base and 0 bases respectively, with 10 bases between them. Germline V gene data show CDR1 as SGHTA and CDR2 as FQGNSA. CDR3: CASSLVGIYSNQPQHF. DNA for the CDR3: TGTGCCAGCAGCTTAGTCGGAATTTATAGCAATCAGCCCCAGCATTTT.

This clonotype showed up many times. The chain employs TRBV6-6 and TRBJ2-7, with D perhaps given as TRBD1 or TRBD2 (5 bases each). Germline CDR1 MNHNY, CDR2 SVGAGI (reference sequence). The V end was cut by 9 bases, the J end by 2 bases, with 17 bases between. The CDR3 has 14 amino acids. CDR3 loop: CASTLSGGTYEQYF. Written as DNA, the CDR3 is TGTGCCAGTACCCTAAGTGGGGGTACCTACGAGCAGTACTTC.

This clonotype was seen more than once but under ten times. The CDR3 sequence: CASSLDRQSYEQYF. The CDR3, as DNA: TGTGCCAGCAGCTTGGATCGCCAGTCCTACGAGCAGTACTTC. V is TRBV7-2 and J is TRBJ2-7; D is unresolved. Per germline, CDR1 SGHTA and CDR2 FQGNSA. CDR3 length: 14 residues. Between the trimmed V and J ends, which lost 3 bases and 1 base, there was a span of 10 bases.

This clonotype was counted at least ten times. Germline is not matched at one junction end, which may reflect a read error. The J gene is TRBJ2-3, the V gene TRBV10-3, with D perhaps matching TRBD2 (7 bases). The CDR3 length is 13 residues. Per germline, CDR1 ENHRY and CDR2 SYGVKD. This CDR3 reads CASSEGGTDTQYF. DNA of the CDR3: TGTGCCAGCAGTGAGGGGGGGACAGATACGCAGTATTTT.

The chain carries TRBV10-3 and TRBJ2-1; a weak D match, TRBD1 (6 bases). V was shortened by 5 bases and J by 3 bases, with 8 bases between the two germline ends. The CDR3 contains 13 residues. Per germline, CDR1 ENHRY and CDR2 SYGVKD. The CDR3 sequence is CAISPTGYNEQFF. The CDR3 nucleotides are TGTGCCATCAGTCCGACAGGCTACAATGAGCAGTTCTTC.

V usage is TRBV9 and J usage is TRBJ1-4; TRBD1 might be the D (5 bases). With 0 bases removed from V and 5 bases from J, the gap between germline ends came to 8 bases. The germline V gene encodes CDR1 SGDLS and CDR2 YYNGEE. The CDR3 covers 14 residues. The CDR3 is CASSVGGINEKLFF. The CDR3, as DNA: TGTGCCAGCAGCGTAGGGGGGATAAATGAAAAACTGTTTTTT.

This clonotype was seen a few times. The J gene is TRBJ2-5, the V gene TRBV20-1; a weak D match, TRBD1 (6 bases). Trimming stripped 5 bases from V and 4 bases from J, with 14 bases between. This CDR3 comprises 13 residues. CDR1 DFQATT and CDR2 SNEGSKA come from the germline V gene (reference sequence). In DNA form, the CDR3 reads TGCAGTGCTCCTGACAGGTTTCGAGAGACCCAGTACTTC. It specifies CSAPDRFRETQYF.

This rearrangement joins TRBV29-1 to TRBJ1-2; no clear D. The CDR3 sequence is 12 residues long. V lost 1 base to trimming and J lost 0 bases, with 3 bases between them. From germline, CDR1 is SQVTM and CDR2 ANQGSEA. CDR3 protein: CSVEGSNYGYTF. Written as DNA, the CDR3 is TGCAGCGTTGAAGGGTCTAACTATGGCTACACCTTC. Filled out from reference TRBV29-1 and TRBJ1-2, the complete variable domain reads SAVISQKPSRDICQRGTSLTIQCQVDSQVTMMFWYRQQPGQSLTLIATANQGSEATYESGFVIDKFPISRPNLTFSTLTVSNMSPEDSSIYLCSVEGSNYGYTFGSGTRLTVV.

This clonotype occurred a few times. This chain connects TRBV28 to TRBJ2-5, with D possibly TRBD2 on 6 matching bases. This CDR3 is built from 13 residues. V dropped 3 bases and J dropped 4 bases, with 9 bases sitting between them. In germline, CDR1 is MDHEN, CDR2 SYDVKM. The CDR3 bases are TGTGCCAGCAGTTTGGGGGGTAGAGAGACCCAGTACTTC. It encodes CASSLGGRETQYF.

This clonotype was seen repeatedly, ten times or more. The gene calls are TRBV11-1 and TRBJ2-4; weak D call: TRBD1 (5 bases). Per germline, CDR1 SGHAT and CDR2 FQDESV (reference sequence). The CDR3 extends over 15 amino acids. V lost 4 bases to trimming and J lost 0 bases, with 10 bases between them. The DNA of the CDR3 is TGTGCCAGCAGCTCGACAGCTATAGCCAAAAACATTCAGTACTTC. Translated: CASSSTAIAKNIQYF.

The CDR3 DNA follows: TGCGCCAGCAGCTTGGAAGGGGGATCGACTGAAGCTTTCTTT. Translated: CASSLEGGSTEAFF. The chain recombines TRBV5-1 with TRBJ1-1; tentatively, D is TRBD1 (6 bases). The germline V and J ends were trimmed by 0 bases and 5 bases, with 11 bases remaining between them. CDR1 SGHRS and CDR2 YFSETQ come from the germline V gene. This CDR3 comprises 14 residues.

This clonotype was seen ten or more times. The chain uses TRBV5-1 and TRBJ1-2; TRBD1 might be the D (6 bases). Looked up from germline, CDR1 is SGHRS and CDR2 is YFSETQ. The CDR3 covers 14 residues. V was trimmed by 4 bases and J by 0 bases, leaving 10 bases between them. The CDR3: CASSPGATNYGYTF. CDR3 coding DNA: TGCGCCAGCAGCCCAGGGGCAACTAACTATGGCTACACCTTC.

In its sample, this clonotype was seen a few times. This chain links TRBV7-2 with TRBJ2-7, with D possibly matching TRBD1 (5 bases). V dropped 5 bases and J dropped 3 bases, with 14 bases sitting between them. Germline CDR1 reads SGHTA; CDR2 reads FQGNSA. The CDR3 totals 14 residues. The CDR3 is CASSRLVGDYEQYF. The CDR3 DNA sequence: TGTGCCAGCAGCCGCTTAGTAGGGGACTACGAGCAGTACTTC. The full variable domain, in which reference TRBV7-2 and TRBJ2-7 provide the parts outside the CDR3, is GAGVSQSPSNKVTEKGKDVELRCDPISGHTALYWYRQSLGQGLEFLIYFQGNSAPDKSGLPSDRFSAERTGGSVSTLTIQRTQQEDSAVYLCASSRLVGDYEQYFGPGTRLTVT.

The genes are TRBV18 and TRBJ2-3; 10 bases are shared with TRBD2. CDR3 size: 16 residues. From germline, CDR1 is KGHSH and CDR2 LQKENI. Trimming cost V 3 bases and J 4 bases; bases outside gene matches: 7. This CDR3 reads CASSPVPGLAPDTQYF. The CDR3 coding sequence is TGTGCCAGCTCACCGGTACCGGGACTAGCGCCAGATACGCAGTATTTT.